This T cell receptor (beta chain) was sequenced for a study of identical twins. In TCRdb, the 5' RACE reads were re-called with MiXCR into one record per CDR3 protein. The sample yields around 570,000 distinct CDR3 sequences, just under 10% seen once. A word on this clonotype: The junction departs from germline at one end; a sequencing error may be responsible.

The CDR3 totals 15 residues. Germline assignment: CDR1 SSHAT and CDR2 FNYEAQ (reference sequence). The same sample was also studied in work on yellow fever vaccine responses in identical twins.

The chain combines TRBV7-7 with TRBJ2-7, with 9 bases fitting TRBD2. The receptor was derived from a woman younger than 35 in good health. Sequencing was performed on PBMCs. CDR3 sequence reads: CASSLAAGGQYEQYF. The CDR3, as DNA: TGTGCTAGCAGCTTAGCCGCGGGGGGGCAGTACGAGCAGTACTTC.